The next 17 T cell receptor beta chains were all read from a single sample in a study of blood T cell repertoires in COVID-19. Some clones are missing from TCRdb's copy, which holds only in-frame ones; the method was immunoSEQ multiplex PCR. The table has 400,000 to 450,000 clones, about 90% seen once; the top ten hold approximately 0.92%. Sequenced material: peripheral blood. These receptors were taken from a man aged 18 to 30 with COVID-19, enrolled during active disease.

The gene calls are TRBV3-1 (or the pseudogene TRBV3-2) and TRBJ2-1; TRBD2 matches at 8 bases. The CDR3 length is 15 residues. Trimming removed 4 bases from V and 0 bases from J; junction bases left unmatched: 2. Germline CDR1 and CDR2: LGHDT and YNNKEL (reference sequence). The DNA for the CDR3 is TGTGCCAGCAGCCCCGGGGGGGGCTCCTACAATGAGCAGTTCTTC. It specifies CASSPGGGSYNEQFF.

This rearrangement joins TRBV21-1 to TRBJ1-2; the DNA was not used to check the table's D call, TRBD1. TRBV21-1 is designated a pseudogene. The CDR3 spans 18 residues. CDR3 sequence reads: CASSEKGQGTGKNYGYTF. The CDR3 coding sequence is TGTGCCAGCAGCGAAAAGGGGCAGGGGACGGGGAAGAACTATGGCTACACCTTC.

The CDR3 DNA is TGCGCCAGCAGCTTACGTCCGGGACAGGGAACAGATACGCAGTATTTT. It specifies CASSLRPGQGTDTQYF. The chain recombines TRBV5-1 with TRBJ2-3, with 9 bases lining up with TRBD1. The CDR3 length is 16 residues. The germline V gene has CDR1 SGHRS and CDR2 YFSETQ. V lost 2 bases and J lost 3; bases outside the gene matches: 7.

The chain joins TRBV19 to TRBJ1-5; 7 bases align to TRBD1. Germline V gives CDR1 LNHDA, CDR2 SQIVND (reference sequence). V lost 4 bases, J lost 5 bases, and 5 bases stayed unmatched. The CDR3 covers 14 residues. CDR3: CASSTDRADQPQHF. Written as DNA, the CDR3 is TGTGCCAGTAGTACCGACAGGGCGGATCAGCCCCAGCATTTT.

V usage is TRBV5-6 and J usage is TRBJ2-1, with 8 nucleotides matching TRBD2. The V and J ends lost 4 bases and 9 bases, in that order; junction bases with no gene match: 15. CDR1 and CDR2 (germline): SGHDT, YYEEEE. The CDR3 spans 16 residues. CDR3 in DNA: TGTGCCAGCAGCCCCGCAAGCGGGAGATCATCCATTGAGCAGTTCTTC. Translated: CASSPASGRSSIEQFF.

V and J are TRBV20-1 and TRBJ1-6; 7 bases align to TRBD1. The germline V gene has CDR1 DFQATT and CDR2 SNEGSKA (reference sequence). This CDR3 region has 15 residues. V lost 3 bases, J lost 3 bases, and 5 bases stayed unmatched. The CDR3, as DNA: TGCAGTGCTAGTCGACAGGGAGACTATAATTCACCCCTCCACTTT. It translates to CSASRQGDYNSPLHF.

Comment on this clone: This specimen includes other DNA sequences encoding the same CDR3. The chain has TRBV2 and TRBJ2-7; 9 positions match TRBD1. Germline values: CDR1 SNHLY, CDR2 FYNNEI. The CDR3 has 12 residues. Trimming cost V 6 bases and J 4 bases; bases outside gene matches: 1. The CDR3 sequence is CASRGTGYEQYF. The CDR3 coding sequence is TGTGCCAGCAGGGGGACAGGGTACGAGCAGTACTTC.

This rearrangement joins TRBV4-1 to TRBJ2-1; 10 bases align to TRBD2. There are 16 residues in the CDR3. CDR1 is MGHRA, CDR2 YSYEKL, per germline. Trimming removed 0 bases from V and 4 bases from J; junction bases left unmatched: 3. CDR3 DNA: TGCGCCAGCAGCCAAGATGCGACTAGCGGGTACAATGAGCAGTTCTTC. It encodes CASSQDATSGYNEQFF.

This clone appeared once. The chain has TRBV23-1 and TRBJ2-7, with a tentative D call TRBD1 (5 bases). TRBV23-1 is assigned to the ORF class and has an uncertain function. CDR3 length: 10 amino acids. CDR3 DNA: TGCGCTAGGGGCTCCTACGAGCAGTACTTC. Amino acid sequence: CARGSYEQYF.

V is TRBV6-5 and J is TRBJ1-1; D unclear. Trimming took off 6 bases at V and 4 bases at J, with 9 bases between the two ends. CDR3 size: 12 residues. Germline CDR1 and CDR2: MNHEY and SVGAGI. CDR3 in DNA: TGTGCCAGCAGCGTTACAGCCACTGAAGCTTTCTTT. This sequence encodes CASSVTATEAFF.

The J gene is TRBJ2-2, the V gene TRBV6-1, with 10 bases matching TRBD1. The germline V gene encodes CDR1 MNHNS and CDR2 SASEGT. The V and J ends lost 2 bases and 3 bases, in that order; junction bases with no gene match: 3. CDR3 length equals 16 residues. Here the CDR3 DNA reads TGTGCCAGCAGTGAAAGGGGACAGGGGTACACCGGGGAGCTGTTTTTT. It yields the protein CASSERGQGYTGELFF.

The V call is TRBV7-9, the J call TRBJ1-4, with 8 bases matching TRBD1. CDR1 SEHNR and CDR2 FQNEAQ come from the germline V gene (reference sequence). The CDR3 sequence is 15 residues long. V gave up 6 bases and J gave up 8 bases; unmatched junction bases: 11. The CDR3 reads CASSYLLGQGEKLFF. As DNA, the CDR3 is TGTGCCAGCAGTTATCTCCTCGGACAGGGAGAAAAACTGTTTTTT.

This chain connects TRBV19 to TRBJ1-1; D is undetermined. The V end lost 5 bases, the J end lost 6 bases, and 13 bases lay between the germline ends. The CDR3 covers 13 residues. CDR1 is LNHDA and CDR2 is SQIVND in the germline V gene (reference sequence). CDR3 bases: TGTGCCAGTAGTCTTTCCCCGGGGTCTGAAGCTTTCTTT. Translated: CASSLSPGSEAFF.

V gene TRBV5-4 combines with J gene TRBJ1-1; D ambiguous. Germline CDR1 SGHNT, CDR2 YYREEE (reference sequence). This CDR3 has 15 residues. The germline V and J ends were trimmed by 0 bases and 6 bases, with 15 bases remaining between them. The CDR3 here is CASSLDTVGRAEAFF. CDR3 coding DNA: TGTGCCAGCAGCTTGGACACAGTGGGGAGAGCTGAAGCTTTCTTT.

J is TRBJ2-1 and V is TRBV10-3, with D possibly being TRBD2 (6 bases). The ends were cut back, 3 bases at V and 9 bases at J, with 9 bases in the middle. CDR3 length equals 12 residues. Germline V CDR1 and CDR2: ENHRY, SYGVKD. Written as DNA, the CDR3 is TGTGCCATCAGTGACGGGGGAAGTGAGCAGTTCTTC. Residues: CAISDGGSEQFF.

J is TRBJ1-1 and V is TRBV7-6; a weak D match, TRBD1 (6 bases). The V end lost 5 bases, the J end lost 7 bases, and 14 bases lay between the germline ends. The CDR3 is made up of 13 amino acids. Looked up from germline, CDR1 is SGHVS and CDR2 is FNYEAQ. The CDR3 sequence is CASSRTQGGEAFF. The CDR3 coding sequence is TGTGCCAGCAGCCGGACCCAAGGGGGTGAAGCTTTCTTT.

CDR3 residues: CAAWNGQNEQYF. As DNA, the CDR3 is TGTGCCGCTTGGAACGGACAGAACGAGCAGTACTTC. The chain has TRBV6-5 and TRBJ2-7; the D gene is possibly TRBD1 (6 bases). Between the trimmed V and J ends, which lost 11 bases and 5 bases, there was a span of 16 bases. CDR3 length equals 12 residues. Germline-derived CDR1 and CDR2 are MNHEY and SVGAGI.